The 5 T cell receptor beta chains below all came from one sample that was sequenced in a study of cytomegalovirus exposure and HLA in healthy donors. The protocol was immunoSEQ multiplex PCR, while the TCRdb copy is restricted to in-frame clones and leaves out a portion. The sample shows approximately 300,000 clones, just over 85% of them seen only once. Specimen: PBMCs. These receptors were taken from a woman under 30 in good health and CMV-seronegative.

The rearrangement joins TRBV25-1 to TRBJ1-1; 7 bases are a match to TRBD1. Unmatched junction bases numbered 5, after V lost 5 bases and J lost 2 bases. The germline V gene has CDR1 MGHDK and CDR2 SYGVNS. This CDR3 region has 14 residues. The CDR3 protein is CASSPQGGNTEAFF. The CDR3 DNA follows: TGTGCCAGCAGTCCCCAGGGGGGTAACACTGAAGCTTTCTTT.

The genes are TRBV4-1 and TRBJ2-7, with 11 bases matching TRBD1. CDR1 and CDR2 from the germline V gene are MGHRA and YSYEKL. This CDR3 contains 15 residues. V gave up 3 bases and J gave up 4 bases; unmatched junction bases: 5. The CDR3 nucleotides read TGCGCCAGCAGCCAGGGGACAGGGGGTACGTACGAGCAGTACTTC. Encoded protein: CASSQGTGGTYEQYF.

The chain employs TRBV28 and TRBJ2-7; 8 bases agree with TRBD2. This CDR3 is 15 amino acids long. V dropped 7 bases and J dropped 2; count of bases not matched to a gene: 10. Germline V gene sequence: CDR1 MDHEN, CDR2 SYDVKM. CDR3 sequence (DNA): TGTGCCAGCACCGAACCCGGGGGGGCCCCCTACGAGCAGTACTTC. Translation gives CASTEPGGAPYEQYF.

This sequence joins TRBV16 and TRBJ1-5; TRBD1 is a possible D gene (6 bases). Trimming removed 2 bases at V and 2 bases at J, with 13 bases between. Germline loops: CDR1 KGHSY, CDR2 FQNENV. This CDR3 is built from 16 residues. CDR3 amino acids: CASSQVVGAGNQPQHF. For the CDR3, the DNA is TGTGCCAGCAGCCAAGTGGTGGGGGCTGGCAATCAGCCCCAGCATTTT.

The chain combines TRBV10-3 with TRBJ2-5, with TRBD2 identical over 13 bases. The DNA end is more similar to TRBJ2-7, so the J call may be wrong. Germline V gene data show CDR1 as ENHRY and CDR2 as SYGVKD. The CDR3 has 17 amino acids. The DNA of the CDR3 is TGTGCCATCAGGATATCCGGGACTAGCGGGGATGCCTACGAGCAGTACTTC. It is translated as CAIRISGTSGDAYEQYF.